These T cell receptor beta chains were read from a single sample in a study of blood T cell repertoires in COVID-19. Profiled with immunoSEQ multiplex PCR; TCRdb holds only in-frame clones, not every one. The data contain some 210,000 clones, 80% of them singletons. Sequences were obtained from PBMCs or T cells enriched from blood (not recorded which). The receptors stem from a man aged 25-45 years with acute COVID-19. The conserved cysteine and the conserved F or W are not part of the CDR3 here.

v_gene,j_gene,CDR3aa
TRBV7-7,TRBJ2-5,ASSGQVGETQY
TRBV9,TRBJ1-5,ASSVDAGTGGAEQPQH
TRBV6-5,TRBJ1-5,ASRYKGANSNQPQH
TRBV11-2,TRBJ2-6,ASSLGGAGANVLT
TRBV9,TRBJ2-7,ASSARTGGGYEQY
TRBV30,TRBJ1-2,AWSADRAANYGYT
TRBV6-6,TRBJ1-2,ASSYSSTGGALGYT
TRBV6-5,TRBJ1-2,ASRTGGSPGYT
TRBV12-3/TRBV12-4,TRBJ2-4,ASSFQGGIQY
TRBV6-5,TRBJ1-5,ASSRGTGAGQPQH
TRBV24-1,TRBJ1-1,ATSEPGQHEAF
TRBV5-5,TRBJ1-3,ASSSAGTGAFSGNTIY
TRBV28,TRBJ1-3,ASIIGGVSGNTIY
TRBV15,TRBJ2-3,ATSRGEAGMQTQY
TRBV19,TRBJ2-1,ASSIDGGENEQF
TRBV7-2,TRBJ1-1,ASSLIWNTEAF
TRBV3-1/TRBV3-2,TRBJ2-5,ASSQDGSGGYQETQY
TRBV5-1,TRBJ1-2,ASSLDGTAFYGYT
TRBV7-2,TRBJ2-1,ASSSPGVAYNEQF
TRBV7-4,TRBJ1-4,ASSWRRGEKLF
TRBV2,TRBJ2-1,ASSEIGGAYNEQF
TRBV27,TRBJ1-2,ASSSLPGDSYGYT
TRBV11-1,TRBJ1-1,ASSSRGLNTEAF
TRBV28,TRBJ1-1,ASSSHDRGKEAF
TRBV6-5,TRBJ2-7,ASRRGPWGYEQY
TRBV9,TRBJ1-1,ASSVGRDRTTPNTEAF
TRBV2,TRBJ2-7,ASGGQGPYEQY
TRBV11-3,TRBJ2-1,ASSLDGSSYNEQF
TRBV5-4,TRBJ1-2,ASSLGTDRETYGYT
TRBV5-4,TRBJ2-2,ASSKPGQGAETGELF
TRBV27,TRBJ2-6,ASSYRTGGSGANVLT
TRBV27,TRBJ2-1,ASRRGGSYNEQF
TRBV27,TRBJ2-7,ASSKTGVSSYEQY
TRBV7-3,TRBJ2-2,ASSSLNTGELF
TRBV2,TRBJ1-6,ASSPLEDSPLH
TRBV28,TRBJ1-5,ASSSGQTGNQPQH
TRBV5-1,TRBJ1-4,ASSFVQGGEKLF
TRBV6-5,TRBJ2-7,ARGRQGYEQY
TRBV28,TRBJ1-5,ASSWGQGPQPQH